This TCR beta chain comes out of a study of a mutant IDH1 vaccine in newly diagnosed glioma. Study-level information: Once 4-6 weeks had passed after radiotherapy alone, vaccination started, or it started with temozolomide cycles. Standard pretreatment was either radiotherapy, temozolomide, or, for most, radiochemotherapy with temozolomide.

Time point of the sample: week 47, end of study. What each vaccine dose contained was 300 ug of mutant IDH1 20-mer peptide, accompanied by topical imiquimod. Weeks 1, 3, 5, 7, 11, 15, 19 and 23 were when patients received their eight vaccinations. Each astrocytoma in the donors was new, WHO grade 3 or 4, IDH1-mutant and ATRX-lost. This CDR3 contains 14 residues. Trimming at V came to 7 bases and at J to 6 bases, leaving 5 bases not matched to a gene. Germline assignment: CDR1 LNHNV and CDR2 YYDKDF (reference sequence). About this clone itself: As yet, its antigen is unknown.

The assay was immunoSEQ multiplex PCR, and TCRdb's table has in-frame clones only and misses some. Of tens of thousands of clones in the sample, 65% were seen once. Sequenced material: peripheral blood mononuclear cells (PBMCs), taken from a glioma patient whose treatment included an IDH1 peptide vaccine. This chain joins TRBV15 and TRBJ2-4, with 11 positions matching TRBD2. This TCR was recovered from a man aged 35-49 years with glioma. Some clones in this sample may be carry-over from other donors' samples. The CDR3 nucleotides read TGTGCCACCATCTTAGCGGGGGGGCCAAACATTCAGTACTTC. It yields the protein CATILAGGPNIQYF.